A single sample gave rise to the 3 T cell receptor beta chains below, sequenced in a study of CD4 T cells in relation to SARS-CoV-2 and coronaviruses. Antigen specificity for these receptors is unknown. Unexposed donor CD4+ T cells date from about 2011-2019, before the COVID-19 pandemic. Isolation of CD4+ T cells took place after approximately 11 days in culture. Assay: immunoSEQ multiplex PCR; the TCRdb copy retains only in-frame clones and omits some. The data hold 20,000 to 25,000 clones, with around 80% observed a single time. Sequenced: CD4+ T cells from PBMCs, cultured in vitro. The receptors originated from a human donor in good health.

The J gene is TRBJ1-6, the V gene TRBV12-5, with a tentative D call TRBD1 (5 bases). Trimming shortened V by 1 base and J by 5 bases, and 9 bases separated the two germline ends. Per germline, CDR1 LGHNT and CDR2 FRNRAP. The CDR3 is 15 amino acids. The CDR3 DNA reads as TGTGCTAGTGGTTTGGAGGGGCCCAATAATTCACCCCTCCACTTT. Its translation: CASGLEGPNNSPLHF.

The chain recombines TRBV24-1 with TRBJ1-5; D perhaps matches TRBD1 (6 bases). The V end was cut by 5 bases, the J end by 4 bases, with 8 bases between. The length of the CDR3 is 13 residues. Germline V gene data show CDR1 as KGHDR and CDR2 as SFDVKD. CDR3 nucleotide sequence: TGTGCCACCAGTGGTAGGGGGAATCAGCCCCAGCATTTT. Translating it yields CATSGRGNQPQHF.

This rearrangement joins TRBV3-1 (or the pseudogene TRBV3-2) to TRBJ1-3; no reliable D call. CDR3 size: 14 residues. CDR1 is LGHDT, CDR2 YNNKEL, per germline (reference sequence). V gave up 1 base and J gave up 0 bases, with 4 bases separating them. CDR3: CASSQGHSGNTIYF. The CDR3 nucleotides read TGTGCCAGCAGCCAAGGTCACTCTGGAAACACCATATATTTT.